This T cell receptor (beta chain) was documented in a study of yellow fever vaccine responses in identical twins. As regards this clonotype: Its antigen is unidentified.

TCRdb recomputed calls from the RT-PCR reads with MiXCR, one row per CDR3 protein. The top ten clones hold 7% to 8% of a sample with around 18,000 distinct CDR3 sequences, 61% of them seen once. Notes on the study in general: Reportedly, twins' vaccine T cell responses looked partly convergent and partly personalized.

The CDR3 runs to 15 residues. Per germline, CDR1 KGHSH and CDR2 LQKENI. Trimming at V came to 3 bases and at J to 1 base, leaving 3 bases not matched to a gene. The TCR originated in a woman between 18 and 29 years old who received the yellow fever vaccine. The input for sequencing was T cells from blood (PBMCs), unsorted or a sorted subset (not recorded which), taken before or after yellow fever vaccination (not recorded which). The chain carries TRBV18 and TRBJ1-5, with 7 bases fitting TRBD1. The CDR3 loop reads CASSPLGQSNQPQHF. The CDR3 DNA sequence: TGTGCCAGCTCACCCTTGGGACAGAGCAATCAGCCCCAGCATTTT.